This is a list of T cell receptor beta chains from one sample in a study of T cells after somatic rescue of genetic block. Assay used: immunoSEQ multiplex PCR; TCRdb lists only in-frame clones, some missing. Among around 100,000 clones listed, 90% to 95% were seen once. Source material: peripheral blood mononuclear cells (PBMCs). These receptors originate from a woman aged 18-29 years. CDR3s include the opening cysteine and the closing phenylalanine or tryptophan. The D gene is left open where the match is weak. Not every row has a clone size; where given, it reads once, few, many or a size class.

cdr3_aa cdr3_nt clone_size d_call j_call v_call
CASSLRFRDGVYEQYF TGTGCCAGCAGCCTTAGGTTCCGGGACGGAGTGTACGAGCAGTACTTC NA NA TRBJ2-7 TRBV11-2
CAWSAGEGETQYF TGTGCCTGGAGTGCGGGGGAGGGAGAGACCCAGTACTTC NA TRBD2 TRBJ2-5 TRBV30
CASTEAGNTEAFF TGTGCCAGCACCGAAGCAGGGAACACTGAAGCTTTCTTT once NA TRBJ1-1 TRBV6-1
CASSSQRGGGEQYF TGTGCCAGCAGCTCACAGCGGGGGGGAGGCGAGCAGTACTTC NA TRBD2 TRBJ2-7 TRBV5-4
CASTQGGTSGGEQFF TGTGCCAGCACCCAAGGTGGGACTAGCGGGGGAGAGCAGTTCTTC once TRBD2 TRBJ2-1 TRBV7-3
CASSYDLNSYEQYF TGTGCCAGCAGCTACGACTTAAATTCCTACGAGCAGTACTTC NA NA TRBJ2-7 TRBV2
CASSSGQGSYGYTF TGTGCCAGCAGCTCCGGACAGGGGTCTTATGGCTACACCTTC NA TRBD1 TRBJ1-2 TRBV11-2
CASSLRGSGNTEAFF TGTGCCAGCAGCCTCAGGGGTTCGGGGAACACTGAAGCTTTCTTT NA NA TRBJ1-1 TRBV5-4
CASSPGAYGYTF TGTGCCAGCAGCCCAGGGGCCTATGGCTACACCTTC NA NA TRBJ1-2 TRBV5-4
CASSYQGTLGEKLFF TGTGCCAGCAGCTATCAGGGAACTTTGGGTGAAAAACTGTTTTTT NA NA TRBJ1-4 TRBV7-2
CASSYLPGGDQPQHF TGTGCCAGCAGTTACCTTCCGGGGGGAGATCAGCCCCAGCATTTT NA NA TRBJ1-5 TRBV6-6
CASSLVAGRDGYTF TGTGCCAGCAGCTTAGTAGCGGGTCGGGATGGCTACACCTTC NA NA TRBJ1-2 TRBV7-2
CASSLPTSGNEQFF TGTGCCAGCAGCTTACCTACGTCAGGGAATGAGCAGTTCTTC NA NA TRBJ2-1 TRBV7-2
CASSATGDSPLHF TGTGCCAGCAGCGCAACAGGGGACTCACCCCTCCACTTT NA TRBD1 TRBJ1-6 TRBV7-3
CASSRALATNEKLFF TGTGCCAGCAGCCGCGCCCTTGCAACTAATGAAAAACTGTTTTTT NA NA TRBJ1-4 TRBV7-2
CASSMGQGAYEQYF TGTGCCAGTAGTATGGGACAGGGGGCTTACGAGCAGTACTTC NA TRBD1 TRBJ2-7 TRBV19
CSVARGPEQFF TGCAGCGTCGCCCGGGGACCCGAGCAGTTCTTC NA NA TRBJ2-1 TRBV29-1
CASVVGLVAGNTIYF TGTGCCAGCGTCGTGGGGCTGGTAGCTGGAAACACCATATATTTT NA NA TRBJ1-3 TRBV28
CASSQGAYEQYF TGTGCCAGTAGTCAGGGTGCCTACGAGCAGTACTTC NA NA TRBJ2-7 TRBV19
CASSRTGRGAPGETQYF TGTGCCAGCAGCAGAACTGGTCGGGGGGCCCCGGGAGAGACCCAGTACTTC NA NA TRBJ2-5 TRBV27
CASSSPGQVKNEQFF TGTGCCAGCAGTTCACCGGGACAGGTCAAGAATGAGCAGTTCTTC NA TRBD1 TRBJ2-1 TRBV27
CASSVGSGGAAGELFF TGTGCCAGCAGCGTGGGGAGCGGGGGGGCCGCCGGGGAGCTGTTTTTT few TRBD2 TRBJ2-2 TRBV9
CASSLTPPKSSYNSPLHF TGTGCCAGCAGCTTAACTCCGCCCAAGAGCTCCTATAATTCACCCCTCCACTTT NA NA TRBJ1-6 TRBV7-6
CASSGRGAGDGYTF TGTGCCAGCAGTGGAAGGGGAGCGGGGGATGGCTACACCTTC NA NA TRBJ1-2 TRBV6-1
CASSRDSNYGYTF TGTGCCAGCAGCCGCGACAGTAACTATGGCTACACCTTC NA NA TRBJ1-2 TRBV5-4
CASSSGTSGARTDTQYF TGTGCCAGCAGTTCCGGGACTAGCGGGGCGCGCACAGATACGCAGTATTTT NA TRBD2 TRBJ2-3 TRBV5-6
CASKAVADTEAFF TGTGCCAGCAAGGCGGTGGCGGACACTGAAGCTTTCTTT NA NA TRBJ1-1 TRBV6-1
CAWRKRGGVNEQFF TGTGCCTGGAGAAAGCGGGGGGGCGTAAATGAGCAGTTCTTC NA TRBD2 TRBJ2-1 TRBV30
CASSLIASAEQYF TGCGCCAGCAGCTTGATAGCCTCGGCCGAGCAGTACTTC NA NA TRBJ2-7 TRBV5-1
CASSPRDRRNTEAFF TGTGCCAGTAGTCCCCGGGACAGGAGGAACACTGAAGCTTTCTTT NA TRBD1 TRBJ1-1 TRBV19
CASSLVGLSQYEQYF TGTGCCAGCAGCTTGGTGGGACTCAGTCAGTACGAGCAGTACTTC once NA TRBJ2-7 TRBV5-6
CASSPRVEVFF TGTGCCAGTAGTCCAAGGGTAGAGGTTTTCTTT NA NA TRBJ1-1 TRBV19
CASSPLRGPYEQYF TGTGCCAGCAGTCCCCTCAGGGGCCCCTACGAGCAGTACTTC NA NA TRBJ2-7 TRBV6-5
CASSLTLAGGLNEQFF TGCGCCAGCAGCTTGACACTAGCGGGGGGGCTCAATGAGCAGTTCTTC NA TRBD2 TRBJ2-1 TRBV5-1
CSAILLDRAYEQYF TGCAGCGCCATCCTCCTGGACAGGGCTTACGAGCAGTACTTC once TRBD1 TRBJ2-7 TRBV29-1
CASSLWTVPYGYTF TGCGCCAGCAGCTTGTGGACAGTGCCCTATGGCTACACCTTC NA NA TRBJ1-2 TRBV5-1
CASTPGQYTDTQYF TGTGCCAGCACCCCGGGACAGTACACAGATACGCAGTATTTT NA TRBD1 TRBJ2-3 TRBV7-9
CASSSQGVEYEKLFF TGTGCCAGCAGTTCCCAGGGGGTCGAATATGAAAAACTGTTTTTT NA TRBD1 TRBJ1-4 TRBV6-5
CASSPALGTGEFFEKLFF TGTGCCAGCAGCCCAGCCCTCGGAACAGGGGAGTTCTTCGAAAAACTGTTTTTT NA TRBD1 TRBJ1-4 TRBV7-8
CASSQDISTEAFF TGTGCCAGCAGCCAAGATATAAGCACTGAAGCTTTCTTT NA NA TRBJ1-1 TRBV4-2
CAWSPGGSQETQYF TGTGCCTGGAGTCCGGGGGGGTCGCAAGAGACCCAGTACTTC NA TRBD2 TRBJ2-5 TRBV30
CAISESDGTYEQYF TGTGCCATCAGTGAGTCGGACGGGACCTACGAGCAGTACTTC once NA TRBJ2-7 TRBV10-3
CASSPRSGGLPYNEQFF TGTGCCAGCAGTCCCCGGAGCGGGGGGCTCCCCTACAATGAGCAGTTCTTC NA TRBD2 TRBJ2-1 TRBV6-4
CASSARTGVNSPLHF TGTGCCAGCAGTGCTCGGACAGGGGTGAATTCACCCCTCCACTTT NA TRBD1 TRBJ1-6 TRBV25-1
CASRSLAGGSSYEQYF TGTGCCAGCAGGTCCCTAGCGGGGGGGAGCTCCTACGAGCAGTACTTC NA TRBD2 TRBJ2-7 TRBV11-3
CASSLGAGGPVSEQFF TGTGCCAGCAGCTTAGGAGCGGGGGGGCCCGTCAGTGAGCAGTTCTTC NA TRBD2 TRBJ2-1 TRBV11-3
CASRLAGYGEQFF TGTGCCAGCAGACTAGCGGGGTATGGTGAGCAGTTCTTC NA TRBD2 TRBJ2-1 TRBV6-1
CATSRDRASGETQYF TGTGCCACCAGCAGAGACAGGGCTAGCGGTGAGACCCAGTACTTC NA TRBD2 TRBJ2-5 TRBV15
CASSHGPAVRKLFF TGCGCCAGCAGCCACGGGCCGGCGGTCAGAAAACTGTTTTTT NA NA TRBJ1-4 TRBV4-1
CASSEGTAIYGYTF TGTGCCAGCAGTGAAGGGACAGCCATCTATGGCTACACCTTC NA NA TRBJ1-2 TRBV6-1
CASSFGAGGRNEKLFF TGTGCCAGCAGCTTTGGGGCCGGTGGCCGTAATGAAAAACTGTTTTTT NA NA TRBJ1-4 TRBV5-6
CAISGNAEQFF TGTGCCATCAGTGGTAACGCTGAGCAGTTCTTC NA NA TRBJ2-1 TRBV10-3
CASSLELDGELFF TGTGCCAGCAGCTTAGAACTGGACGGGGAGCTGTTTTTT NA NA TRBJ2-2 TRBV11-3
CASSLLRLAGSSTDTQYF TGTGCCAGCAGCTTGCTGCGGCTAGCGGGGAGTAGCACAGATACGCAGTATTTT NA TRBD2 TRBJ2-3 TRBV5-4
CASSGRQGDSPLHF TGTGCCAGCAGTGGTAGACAGGGTGATTCACCCCTCCACTTT NA TRBD1 TRBJ1-6 TRBV6-1